A single sample is the source of the 18 T cell receptor beta chains below, sequenced in a study of tumor-infiltrating lymphocytes in primary liver carcinoma. Co-extracting RNA and DNA was done with 20-30 mg of unsorted bulk tissue as input. cDNA specific to TCR beta was made from 500 ng of total RNA, with a constant-region primer employed for priming. Nested multiplex PCR, run for three rounds with slightly modified ARM-PCR, yielded TCR beta libraries. Running approximately 10 cycles apiece, the first two PCR rounds relied on TRBV1-TRBV30 forward primers together with a C-beta reverse primer. TCRdb reprocessed the multiplex PCR reads with MiXCR, giving one entry per CDR3 protein. The sample has around 40,000 distinct CDR3 sequences, over 70% seen once. The specimen sequenced was liver tumor tissue from sampling region 2. Subset described: tumor region T2, inferior pole. These receptors all come from a man aged 35-49 years with primary liver carcinoma and hepatitis B virus infection.

In its sample, this clonotype was seen many times. This chain links TRBV11-2 with TRBJ1-1; D ambiguous. The germline V gene encodes CDR1 SGHAT and CDR2 FQNNGV. This CDR3 has 14 residues. V gave up 5 bases and J gave up 1 base, with 11 bases separating them. CDR3 in amino acids: CASSPLWPNTEAFF. In DNA, the CDR3 is TGTGCCAGCAGCCCCCTCTGGCCGAACACTGAAGCTTTCTTT.

As to this clonotype: One junction end disagrees with the germline gene, perhaps due to a read error. The chain recombines TRBV6-2 or TRBV6-3 with TRBJ2-3; D is ambiguous. Germline CDR1 MNHEY, CDR2 SVGEGT. This CDR3 is built from 13 residues. CDR3 nucleotide sequence: TGTCCCAGCAGCCACCGACCGCCCAATACGCAGTATTTT. Its translation: CPSSHRPPNTQYF.

There are many counts of this clonotype. The rearrangement links TRBV28 to TRBJ2-1; 8 positions match TRBD2. The CDR3 sequence is 14 residues long. Germline loops: CDR1 MDHEN, CDR2 SYDVKM. Trimming took 4 bases from V and 9 from J; bases not matched to a gene: 8. CDR3: CASSYSGTRFEQFF. The CDR3 nucleotides read TGTGCCAGCAGTTATAGCGGGACTAGGTTTGAGCAGTTCTTC.

A note on this clonotype: Given the absence of the conserved phenylalanine or tryptophan at the CDR3 end, a read error is likely. The chain employs TRBV4-2 and TRBJ2-5; D perhaps matches TRBD2 (6 bases). The length of the CDR3 is 14 residues. In germline, CDR1 is LGHNA, CDR2 YNFKEQ. The CDR3 here is CASSQGGVGEIQYL. The CDR3, as DNA: TGTGCCAGCAGCCAAGGGGGGGTAGGGGAGATCCAGTACCTC.

With regard to this clonotype: Germline and junction disagree at one end, which may indicate a read error. The J gene is TRBJ2-1, the V gene TRBV14; the match to TRBD2 covers 7 bases. Germline V gene sequence: CDR1 SGHDN, CDR2 FVKESK. The CDR3 totals 16 residues. CDR3 sequence reads: CVSCAAAGWVNNGQFF. CDR3 DNA sequence: TGTGTCAGCTGTGCCGCAGCGGGATGGGTAAACAATGGGCAGTTCTTC.

Regarding this clonotype: The junction shows a germline mismatch at one end, possibly a read error. The chain joins TRBV14 to TRBJ2-7; 9 bases fit TRBD1. CDR1 is SGHDN, CDR2 FVKESK, per germline. The CDR3 totals 15 residues. The CDR3 DNA reads TGTGCCAGCAGGCGACCGGGACAGGGCTTCTACAAGCAGTACTTC. Its protein is CASRRPGQGFYKQYF.

Points on this clonotype: A junction boundary mismatches the germline segment, possibly from a read error. The chain couples TRBV5-8 to TRBJ2-1; no clear D gene. Germline V gene sequence: CDR1 SGHTS, CDR2 YDEGEE. The CDR3 consists of 13 residues. CDR3 DNA: TGTGCCAGCAGCTCGGCCATGAGCATTGAGCAGCTCTTC. This encodes CASSSAMSIEQLF.

Turning to this clonotype: A much larger clone lies one base from this, so it may be a read error. V usage is TRBV20-1 and J usage is TRBJ2-5, with TRBD2 matching 9 bases. Germline V gene lookup returns CDR1 DFQATT and CDR2 SNEGSKA (reference sequence). This CDR3 has 16 amino acids. Written as DNA, the CDR3 is TGCAGTGCTATTGAGGTTAGCGGGAGAGTCGGGGAGACCCTGTACTTC. This translates into CSAIEVSGRVGETLYF.

For this clonotype: An end of the junction does not agree with germline; a read error may underlie this. The rearrangement uses TRBV4-2 and TRBJ2-7; 8 bases are shared with TRBD1. The CDR3 runs to 14 residues. Germline CDR1 is LGHNA and CDR2 is YNFKEQ. CDR3 region: CASSQADRGYEQYF. CDR3 nucleotides: TGTGCCAGCAGCCAAGCTGACAGGGGCTACGAGCAATACTTC.

Concerning this clonotype itself: Germline and junction disagree at one end, which may indicate a read error. V gene TRBV11-3 combines with J gene TRBJ2-1; D may be TRBD2 (6 bases). This CDR3 contains 14 residues. The germline V gene encodes CDR1 SGHNT and CDR2 YENEEA. The CDR3 coding sequence is TGTGCCCGCAGCTTATATCCGGACTACAACGAGCAGTTCTTC. It translates to CARSLYPDYNEQFF.

The CDR3 region has the DNA TGTGCCAGTACCCTAGGAACAGGACCCTACGAGCAGTACTTC. Its protein product is CASTLGTGPYEQYF. The chain uses TRBV19 and TRBJ2-7; D is possibly TRBD1 (5 bases). Trimming took 7 bases from V and 2 from J, leaving 15 bases between them. CDR3 length equals 14 residues. Germline CDR1 LNHDA, CDR2 SQIVND (reference sequence).

This clonotype showed up many times. This may come from a read error, since a much larger clone is one base off. In this CDR3 the conserved last residue, phenylalanine or tryptophan, is missing, so a read error is likely. The CDR3 is CASSPVDRDSYGYTL. The CDR3 coding sequence is TGCGCCAGCAGCCCTGTTGACAGGGACTCCTATGGCTACACCCTC. The J gene is TRBJ1-2, the V gene TRBV4-1; 7 bases map to TRBD1. Germline CDR1 reads MGHRA; CDR2 reads YSYEKL. The junction had 9 bases not matched to a gene; V was cut back by 4 bases and J by 4 bases. The CDR3 loop spans 15 amino acids.

In its sample, this clonotype was seen once. The missing conserved phenylalanine or tryptophan at the end of this CDR3 makes a read error likely. V and J are TRBV11-2 and TRBJ2-1, with D perhaps matching TRBD2 (6 bases). The CDR3 is 15 residues long. CDR1 SGHAT and CDR2 FQNNGV come from the germline V gene. The CDR3 DNA follows: TGTGCCAGCAGCTTTAGCGGACCACTCGACAATGGGCAGTTCTAC. Its translation: CASSFSGPLDNGQFY.

The chain links TRBV5-5 to TRBJ2-2, with a possible D match to TRBD2 (6 bases). CDR1 and CDR2 from the germline V gene are SGHKS and YYEKEE (reference sequence). Trimming took off 1 base at V and 15 bases at J, with 22 bases between the two ends. This CDR3 region has 15 residues. CDR3: CASSLLQARGGKLFF. CDR3 DNA sequence: TGTGCCAGCAGCTTGCTACAGGCTAGAGGCGGGAAGTTGTTTTTT.

The gene calls are TRBV9 and TRBJ2-7; D is undetermined. This CDR3 region has 12 residues. The germline gives CDR1 SGDLS, CDR2 YYNGEE. Between the trimmed V and J ends, which lost 3 bases and 1 base, there was a span of 5 bases. The CDR3 loop reads CASSGDSYEQYF. The CDR3, as DNA: TGTGCCAGCAGCGGGGATTCCTACGAGCAGTACTTC.

The J gene is TRBJ2-7, the V gene TRBV11-2, with TRBD1 as a possible D gene (6 bases). V shed 6 bases and J shed 3 bases, with 9 bases lying between them. Per germline, CDR1 SGHAT and CDR2 FQNNGV. CDR3 length equals 12 residues. CDR3 protein: CASRTRGYEQYF. The CDR3, as DNA: TGTGCCAGCAGAACCAGGGGCTACGAGCAGTACTTC.

This clonotype has just a few counts. Germline is not matched at one junction end, which may reflect a read error. This rearrangement joins TRBV4-3 to TRBJ2-7; D unclear. The CDR3 is made up of 13 amino acids. In germline, CDR1 is LGHNA, CDR2 YSLEER. As DNA, the CDR3 is TGCACCAGCAGCCAAGCAGTTTCCTACGAGCAATACTTC. This sequence encodes CTSSQAVSYEQYF.

This clonotype was recorded at least ten times. CDR3 DNA sequence: TGTGCCAGCAGCTGGAACCGACCCGAGCAGTACTTC. Translated, it gives CASSWNRPEQYF. This chain joins TRBV12-3 or TRBV12-4 and TRBJ2-7, with D uncertain. V was pared by 6 bases and J by 6 bases, with 12 bases between. The CDR3 consists of 12 residues.